The entry that follows covers one TCR beta chain sequence. Its cognate antigen is unknown. Attachment of unique molecular identifiers to individual cDNA molecules was performed. Each CDR3 protein is one row after TCRdb ran MiXCR on the 5' RACE reads. This table has nearly 70,000 distinct CDR3 sequences, around 4.2% appearing once. This sample stems from a study of early T cells in non-severe SARS-CoV-2 infection. Background on the study: Sequencing used unsorted whole-blood bulk RNA, so chains lack pairing.

Findings and caveats of the study: Reliance on VDJdb matching favored anti-spike CD8 responses; private and CD4 specificities were missed.

The sample here was whole blood, taken at baseline. The receptor was isolated from an adult who was a healthcare worker with PCR-confirmed SARS-CoV-2 infection or an uninfected control (not recorded which). The donor label of this sample is uncertain.

The DNA for the CDR3 is TGTGCCAGCAGTCCCCAGGGGGCCATCTACAATGAGCAGTTCTTC. This gives the protein CASSPQGAIYNEQFF. The chain carries TRBV12-3 or TRBV12-4 and TRBJ2-1; 8 bases agree with TRBD1. The ends lost 5 bases at V and 3 bases at J; junction bases unmatched: 6. The CDR3 length is 15 residues.